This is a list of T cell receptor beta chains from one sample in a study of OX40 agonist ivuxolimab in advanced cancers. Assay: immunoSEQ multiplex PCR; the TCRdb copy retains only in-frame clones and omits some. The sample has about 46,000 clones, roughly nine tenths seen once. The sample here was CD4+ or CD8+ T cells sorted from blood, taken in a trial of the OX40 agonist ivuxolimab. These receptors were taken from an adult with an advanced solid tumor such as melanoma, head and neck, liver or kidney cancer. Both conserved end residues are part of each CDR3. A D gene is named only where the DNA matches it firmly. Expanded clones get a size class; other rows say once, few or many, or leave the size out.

CDR3aa: CASSPNWPQHF; CDR3nt: TGTGCCAGCAGTCCAAACTGGCCCCAGCATTTT; j_gene: TRBJ1-5; d_gene: .; abundance: once; v_gene: TRBV28
CDR3aa: CASSHGPGATDTQYF; CDR3nt: TGTGCCAGTAGTCACGGCCCAGGGGCCACAGATACGCAGTATTTT; j_gene: TRBJ2-3; d_gene: .; abundance: .; v_gene: TRBV19
CDR3aa: CASSLLASGTYNEQFF; CDR3nt: TGCGCCAGCAGCTTGTTGGCTAGCGGTACCTACAATGAGCAGTTCTTC; j_gene: TRBJ2-1; d_gene: TRBD2; abundance: .; v_gene: TRBV5-1
CDR3aa: CSVVNRKNTEAFF; CDR3nt: TGCAGCGTTGTAAACAGAAAAAACACTGAAGCTTTCTTT; j_gene: TRBJ1-1; d_gene: .; abundance: .; v_gene: TRBV29-1
CDR3aa: CASSLAGPYNEQFF; CDR3nt: TGTGCCAGCAGCTTAGCGGGGCCCTACAATGAGCAGTTCTTC; j_gene: TRBJ2-1; d_gene: .; abundance: .; v_gene: TRBV11-2
CDR3aa: CSVELAGISYEQYF; CDR3nt: TGCAGCGTTGAACTAGCGGGTATCTCCTACGAGCAGTACTTC; j_gene: TRBJ2-7; d_gene: TRBD2; abundance: .; v_gene: TRBV29-1
CDR3aa: CASSPPEITGGKETQYF; CDR3nt: TGTGCCAGCTCACCACCGGAAATAACAGGGGGCAAAGAGACCCAGTACTTC; j_gene: TRBJ2-5; d_gene: TRBD1; abundance: .; v_gene: TRBV18
CDR3aa: CASSLRKNRAEKLFF; CDR3nt: TGTGCCAGCAGCTTACGAAAAAACAGGGCTGAAAAACTGTTTTTT; j_gene: TRBJ1-4; d_gene: .; abundance: once; v_gene: TRBV13
CDR3aa: CASSVGTSGYNEQFF; CDR3nt: TGTGCCAGCAGCGTAGGGACTAGCGGATACAATGAGCAGTTCTTC; j_gene: TRBJ2-1; d_gene: TRBD2; abundance: .; v_gene: TRBV9
CDR3aa: CSALTGAENTIYF; CDR3nt: TGCAGCGCCCTAACAGGGGCCGAAAACACCATATATTTT; j_gene: TRBJ1-3; d_gene: TRBD1; abundance: .; v_gene: TRBV29-1
CDR3aa: CASSQVGSNYGYTF; CDR3nt: TGCGCCAGCAGCCAAGTTGGGTCCAACTATGGCTACACCTTC; j_gene: TRBJ1-2; d_gene: .; abundance: .; v_gene: TRBV4-1
CDR3aa: CASTLGETQYF; CDR3nt: TGTGCCAGCACCCTAGGGGAGACCCAGTACTTC; j_gene: TRBJ2-5; d_gene: .; abundance: .; v_gene: TRBV6-5
CDR3aa: CASSYSGSGANVLTF; CDR3nt: TGTGCCAGCAGTTACTCAGGAAGTGGGGCCAACGTCCTGACTTTC; j_gene: TRBJ2-6; d_gene: .; abundance: once; v_gene: TRBV6-5
CDR3aa: CASSGQVYNEQFF; CDR3nt: TGTGCCAGCAGTGGACAGGTCTACAATGAGCAGTTCTTC; j_gene: TRBJ2-1; d_gene: TRBD1; abundance: .; v_gene: TRBV27
CDR3aa: CASSLAWGQGDEKLFF; CDR3nt: TGTGCCAGCAGCTTAGCATGGGGACAGGGTGATGAAAAACTGTTTTTT; j_gene: TRBJ1-4; d_gene: TRBD1; abundance: .; v_gene: TRBV7-9
CDR3aa: CASSESNGGNTIYF; CDR3nt: TGCGCCAGCAGTGAGTCGAACGGAGGAAACACCATATATTTT; j_gene: TRBJ1-3; d_gene: .; abundance: .; v_gene: TRBV10-2
CDR3aa: CASSQDSLAGGVVDEQFF; CDR3nt: TGCGCCAGCAGCCAAGATAGCTTAGCGGGAGGGGTTGTGGATGAGCAGTTCTTC; j_gene: TRBJ2-1; d_gene: TRBD2; abundance: .; v_gene: TRBV4-3
CDR3aa: CASSVGGLVHNEQFF; CDR3nt: TGTGCCAGCAGCGTAGGGGGACTAGTCCACAATGAGCAGTTCTTC; j_gene: TRBJ2-1; d_gene: TRBD2; abundance: .; v_gene: TRBV9
CDR3aa: CARGGTSGTYEQYF; CDR3nt: TGTGCCAGGGGGGGGACTAGCGGAACCTACGAGCAGTACTTC; j_gene: TRBJ2-7; d_gene: TRBD2; abundance: .; v_gene: TRBV2
CDR3aa: CASSITRGDIQYF; CDR3nt: TGTGCCAGCAGTATTACCAGGGGTGACATTCAGTACTTC; j_gene: TRBJ2-4; d_gene: .; abundance: .; v_gene: TRBV6-4
CDR3aa: CASSLAGDRVTGTGELFF; CDR3nt: TGTGCCAGCAGCTTAGCAGGGGACAGGGTAACGGGCACCGGGGAGCTGTTTTTT; j_gene: TRBJ2-2; d_gene: TRBD1; abundance: .; v_gene: TRBV7-6
CDR3aa: CASKLAGTGELFF; CDR3nt: TGTGCCAGCAAGTTAGCGGGCACCGGGGAGCTGTTTTTT; j_gene: TRBJ2-2; d_gene: TRBD2; abundance: .; v_gene: TRBV11-3
CDR3aa: CASSSLAGVFTDTQYF; CDR3nt: TGTGCCAGTAGCTCCCTAGCGGGGGTCTTCACAGATACGCAGTATTTT; j_gene: TRBJ2-3; d_gene: TRBD2; abundance: .; v_gene: TRBV19
CDR3aa: CASSIGGEQYF; CDR3nt: TGTGCCAGTAGTATTGGGGGGGAGCAGTACTTC; j_gene: TRBJ2-7; d_gene: .; abundance: .; v_gene: TRBV19
CDR3aa: CASTQLGQLNTEAFF; CDR3nt: TGTGCCAGCACCCAGCTAGGACAGTTGAACACTGAAGCTTTCTTT; j_gene: TRBJ1-1; d_gene: .; abundance: medium-sized; v_gene: TRBV7-9
CDR3aa: CASSQGQYAGGAEAFF; CDR3nt: TGCGCCAGCAGCCAGGGGCAATATGCGGGGGGGGCTGAAGCTTTCTTT; j_gene: TRBJ1-1; d_gene: .; abundance: .; v_gene: TRBV4-3
CDR3aa: CASSSSSYNEQFF; CDR3nt: TGTGCCAGCAGTTCAAGCTCCTACAATGAGCAGTTCTTC; j_gene: TRBJ2-1; d_gene: .; abundance: .; v_gene: TRBV28
CDR3aa: CASSDREFYGYTF; CDR3nt: TGTGCCAGCAGTGATAGGGAGTTCTATGGCTACACCTTC; j_gene: TRBJ1-2; d_gene: .; abundance: .; v_gene: TRBV28
CDR3aa: CASSLVVGDTDTQYF; CDR3nt: TGTGCCAGCAGCTTGGTAGTAGGGGACACAGATACGCAGTATTTT; j_gene: TRBJ2-3; d_gene: .; abundance: .; v_gene: TRBV5-6
CDR3aa: CASSLSGTRYSPLHF; CDR3nt: TGTGCCAGCAGTTTATCAGGGACGAGGTATTCACCCCTCCACTTT; j_gene: TRBJ1-6; d_gene: .; abundance: .; v_gene: TRBV28
CDR3aa: CASSIQQGKGNEQFF; CDR3nt: TGTGCCAGTAGTATTCAACAGGGGAAAGGGAATGAGCAGTTCTTC; j_gene: TRBJ2-1; d_gene: TRBD1; abundance: few; v_gene: TRBV19
CDR3aa: CASSLDLAGGPTGELFF; CDR3nt: TGTGCTAGCAGCTTAGACCTAGCGGGAGGGCCCACCGGGGAGCTGTTTTTT; j_gene: TRBJ2-2; d_gene: TRBD2; abundance: .; v_gene: TRBV7-7
CDR3aa: CASSLIATNEKLFF; CDR3nt: TGTGCCAGCAGTTTAATTGCAACTAATGAAAAACTGTTTTTT; j_gene: TRBJ1-4; d_gene: .; abundance: .; v_gene: TRBV28
CDR3aa: CARGGRGSQETQYF; CDR3nt: TGTGCCAGGGGGGGTCGAGGGAGCCAAGAGACCCAGTACTTC; j_gene: TRBJ2-5; d_gene: .; abundance: .; v_gene: TRBV19
CDR3aa: CATSSPTGREEFF; CDR3nt: TGTGCCACCAGCAGCCCCACAGGGAGAGAGGAGTTCTTC; j_gene: TRBJ2-1; d_gene: .; abundance: once; v_gene: TRBV15
CDR3aa: CASSPTSDSYQETQYF; CDR3nt: TGCGCCAGCAGCCCCACTTCGGACAGCTACCAAGAGACCCAGTACTTC; j_gene: TRBJ2-5; d_gene: .; abundance: .; v_gene: TRBV4-1
CDR3aa: CASSLTPGLSYEQYF; CDR3nt: TGTGCCAGCAGCTTAACGCCGGGACTCTCCTACGAGCAGTACTTC; j_gene: TRBJ2-7; d_gene: .; abundance: once; v_gene: TRBV7-2
CDR3aa: CASSPPFSRQSYEQYF; CDR3nt: TGTGCCAGCAGCCCCCCCTTCTCGCGACAGTCCTACGAGCAGTACTTC; j_gene: TRBJ2-7; d_gene: .; abundance: .; v_gene: TRBV7-9
CDR3aa: CASSYPRTGGADTQYF; CDR3nt: TGTGCCAGCAGTTATCCTCGGACAGGGGGGGCAGATACGCAGTATTTT; j_gene: TRBJ2-3; d_gene: TRBD1; abundance: .; v_gene: TRBV6-5
CDR3aa: CASGSNQPQHF; CDR3nt: TGTGCCTCTGGTAGCAATCAGCCCCAGCATTTT; j_gene: TRBJ1-5; d_gene: .; abundance: .; v_gene: TRBV6-5
CDR3aa: CASSGSSTAFMNTEAFF; CDR3nt: TGTGCCAGCAGTGGTTCTTCGACAGCGTTTATGAACACTGAAGCTTTCTTT; j_gene: TRBJ1-1; d_gene: .; abundance: .; v_gene: TRBV2
CDR3aa: CASSLPGTSSYNEQFF; CDR3nt: TGTGCCAGCAGTCTTCCGGGGACTAGCTCCTACAATGAGCAGTTCTTC; j_gene: TRBJ2-1; d_gene: TRBD2; abundance: .; v_gene: TRBV27
CDR3aa: CASSPTGTSGGAASDTQYF; CDR3nt: TGTGCCAGCAGCCCGACGGGGACTAGCGGGGGGGCAGCTTCAGATACGCAGTATTTT; j_gene: TRBJ2-3; d_gene: TRBD2; abundance: .; v_gene: TRBV11-3
CDR3aa: CASSISLVQPQHF; CDR3nt: TGTGCCAGTAGTATCTCACTAGTTCAGCCCCAGCATTTT; j_gene: TRBJ1-5; d_gene: .; abundance: once; v_gene: TRBV19
CDR3aa: CASSFSGNLLREQFF; CDR3nt: TGTGCCAGCAGTTTTAGCGGGAACCTTTTGAGGGAGCAGTTCTTC; j_gene: TRBJ2-1; d_gene: TRBD2; abundance: .; v_gene: TRBV27
CDR3aa: CASSDSRGNTEAFF; CDR3nt: TGTGCCAGCAGTGATTCCAGGGGGAACACTGAAGCTTTCTTT; j_gene: TRBJ1-1; d_gene: .; abundance: .; v_gene: TRBV6-1
CDR3aa: CASSLEAQTQYF; CDR3nt: TGTGCCAGCAGCTTGGAGGCGCAGACGCAGTATTTT; j_gene: TRBJ2-3; d_gene: .; abundance: .; v_gene: TRBV5-6
CDR3aa: CASSSRTGYGYTF; CDR3nt: TGTGCCAGCAGCTCTCGGACAGGGTACGGCTACACCTTC; j_gene: TRBJ1-2; d_gene: TRBD1; abundance: .; v_gene: TRBV11-1
CDR3aa: CASRGTGDQETQYF; CDR3nt: TGTGCCAGCAGGGGGACTGGGGACCAAGAGACCCAGTACTTC; j_gene: TRBJ2-5; d_gene: .; abundance: .; v_gene: TRBV7-8
CDR3aa: CASSSSPGQGVYEQYF; CDR3nt: TGTGCCAGCAGTTCCTCCCCGGGACAGGGGGTATACGAGCAGTACTTC; j_gene: TRBJ2-7; d_gene: TRBD1; abundance: .; v_gene: TRBV27
CDR3aa: CASSVLGVEQFF; CDR3nt: TGCGCCAGCAGCGTTTTAGGGGTTGAGCAGTTCTTC; j_gene: TRBJ2-1; d_gene: .; abundance: .; v_gene: TRBV5-1
CDR3aa: CASGGAEQTIQYF; CDR3nt: TGTGCCAGCGGCGGGGCGGAACAAACCATTCAGTACTTC; j_gene: TRBJ2-4; d_gene: .; abundance: .; v_gene: TRBV28
CDR3aa: CASANRVWGTDTQYF; CDR3nt: TGCGCCAGCGCAAACCGAGTTTGGGGCACAGATACGCAGTATTTT; j_gene: TRBJ2-3; d_gene: .; abundance: .; v_gene: TRBV4-1
CDR3aa: CASSLGPGSGFYGYTF; CDR3nt: TGTGCCAGCAGCTTAGGTCCAGGGTCGGGGTTCTATGGCTACACCTTC; j_gene: TRBJ1-2; d_gene: .; abundance: .; v_gene: TRBV11-2